One sample yielded the 11 T cell receptor beta chains listed below, sequenced in a study of blood T cell repertoires in COVID-19. Measured with immunoSEQ multiplex PCR; TCRdb has only the in-frame clones, and not every one. The table has under 500,000 clones, approximately 90% seen once; the top ten hold just under 2%. The sample taken for sequencing was PBMCs or T cells enriched from blood (not recorded which). Every receptor here comes from a woman under 30 with acute COVID-19.

This chain connects TRBV10-3 to TRBJ1-2; TRBD1 matches at 7 bases. The J segment lost 8 bases and the V segment lost 3 bases, leaving 3 bases of the junction unmatched. Per germline, CDR1 ENHRY and CDR2 SYGVKD. This CDR3 is 12 amino acids long. The DNA of the CDR3 is TGTGCCATCAGTGACCCAGGGGGAGGCTACACCTTC. Translation gives CAISDPGGGYTF.

This clone has a single count. The J gene is TRBJ1-2, the V gene TRBV20-1; D is possibly TRBD1 (5 bases). The ends were cut back, 6 bases at V and 8 bases at J, with 13 bases in the middle. CDR3 length equals 11 residues. Germline loops: CDR1 DFQATT, CDR2 SNEGSKA (reference sequence). The CDR3 DNA sequence: TGCAGTGCCGCAGGGTTATGGGGCTACACCTTC. Translation gives CSAAGLWGYTF.

The chain joins TRBV2 to TRBJ1-6, with 7 nucleotides matching TRBD1. Germline CDR1 SNHLY, CDR2 FYNNEI. V shed 10 bases and J 7 bases; nucleotides not matched to a gene: 7. This CDR3 is built from 13 residues. CDR3 in DNA: TGTGCCACCTCCGGGACAGAGAATTCACCCCTCCACTTT. This sequence encodes CATSGTENSPLHF.

The chain joins TRBV3-1 (or the pseudogene TRBV3-2) to TRBJ2-7, with D possibly TRBD1 on 6 matching bases. Looked up from germline, CDR1 is LGHDT and CDR2 is YNNKEL (reference sequence). The V gene lost 2 bases and the J gene lost 0 bases, with 11 bases spanning the gap. The CDR3 is 15 residues long. The CDR3 here is CASSQRGHSSYEQYF. CDR3 DNA: TGTGCCAGCAGCCAAAGGGGACATAGCTCCTACGAGCAGTACTTC.

V and J are TRBV5-1 and TRBJ2-7, with D perhaps matching TRBD1 (6 bases). CDR1 is SGHRS and CDR2 is YFSETQ in the germline V gene. This CDR3 comprises 13 residues. The V end lost 4 bases, the J end lost 4 bases, and 12 bases lay between the germline ends. The CDR3 sequence: CASSRDMSYEQYF. CDR3 nucleotide sequence: TGCGCCAGCAGCCGGGACATGAGTTACGAGCAGTACTTC.

The chain links TRBV20-1 to TRBJ1-3; 8 nucleotides line up with TRBD1. CDR3 length: 16 residues. The trim removed 3 bases at V and 0 bases at J, leaving 7 bases unmatched. Germline V gene data show CDR1 as DFQATT and CDR2 as SNEGSKA (reference sequence). This chain's CDR3 is CSASPGQATSGNTIYF. The CDR3 nucleotides are TGCAGTGCTAGTCCGGGACAGGCGACCTCTGGAAACACCATATATTTT.

The genes are TRBV10-3 and TRBJ2-7; maybe TRBD1 (5 bases). V was cut by 5 bases and J by 4 bases, with 6 bases left in between. The CDR3 is 11 residues long. Per germline, CDR1 ENHRY and CDR2 SYGVKD. CDR3 residues: CAISQGYEQYF. CDR3 DNA sequence: TGTGCCATCAGTCAGGGTTACGAGCAGTACTTC.

The genes are TRBV7-9 and TRBJ2-7; 12 bases agree with TRBD1. V shed 3 bases and J 2 bases; nucleotides not matched to a gene: 2. CDR3 size: 15 residues. In germline, CDR1 is SEHNR, CDR2 FQNEAQ (reference sequence). The CDR3 loop is CASSFGDRGPYEQYF. In nucleotides, the CDR3 is TGTGCCAGCAGCTTCGGGGACAGGGGGCCCTACGAGCAGTACTTC.

The chain has TRBV18 and TRBJ1-1; D not certain. This CDR3 has 15 amino acids. Deletions cut 3 bases from V and 2 bases from J, with 13 bases between. CDR1 KGHSH and CDR2 LQKENI come from the germline V gene. The chain's CDR3 is CASSPSGNINTEAFF. CDR3 DNA: TGTGCCAGCTCACCGTCCGGGAACATAAACACTGAAGCTTTCTTT.

The chain is built from TRBV7-3 and TRBJ2-7; the match to TRBD1 covers 8 bases. This CDR3 is built from 13 residues. The V gene's germline CDR1 is SGHTA and CDR2 FQGTGA. Trimming took 5 bases from V and 3 from J; bases not matched to a gene: 3. The CDR3 coding sequence is TGTGCCAGCAGCGCAGGGACAGGCTACGAGCAGTACTTC. Its protein is CASSAGTGYEQYF. Looking up the rest from reference TRBV7-3 and TRBJ2-7 gives the full variable domain: GAGVSQTPSNKVTEKGKYVELRCDPISGHTALYWYRQSLGQGPEFLIYFQGTGAADDSGLPNDRFFAVRPEGSVSTLKIQRTERGDSAVYLCASSAGTGYEQYFGPGTRLTVT.

This sequence joins TRBV25-1 and TRBJ2-2; weak D call: TRBD1 (5 bases). Trimming stripped 5 bases from V and 6 bases from J, with 10 bases between. Germline CDR1 reads MGHDK; CDR2 reads SYGVNS. The length of the CDR3 is 13 residues. CDR3 loop: CASSPTGPGELFF. CDR3 bases: TGTGCCAGCAGTCCCACAGGACCCGGGGAGCTGTTTTTT.